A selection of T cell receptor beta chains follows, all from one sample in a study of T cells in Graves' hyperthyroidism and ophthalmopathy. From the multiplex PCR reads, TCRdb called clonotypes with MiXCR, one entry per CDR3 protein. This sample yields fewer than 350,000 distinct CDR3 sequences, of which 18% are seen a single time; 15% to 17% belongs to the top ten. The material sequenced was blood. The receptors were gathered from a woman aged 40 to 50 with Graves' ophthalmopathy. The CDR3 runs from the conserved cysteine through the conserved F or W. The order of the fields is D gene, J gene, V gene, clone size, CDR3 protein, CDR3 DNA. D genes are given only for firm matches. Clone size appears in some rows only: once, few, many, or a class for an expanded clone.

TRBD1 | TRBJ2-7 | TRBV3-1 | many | CASGPHGQGYEQYF | TGTGCCAGCGGCCCCCACGGACAGGGGTACGAGCAGTACTTC
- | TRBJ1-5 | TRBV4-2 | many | CASSPRGGTSNQPQHF | TGTGCCAGCAGCCCCCGGGGGGGGACGAGCAATCAGCCCCAGCATTTT
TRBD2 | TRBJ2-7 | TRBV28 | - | CASSTWTSESYEQYF | TGTGCCAGCAGTACGTGGACTAGCGAATCCTACGAGCAGTACTTC
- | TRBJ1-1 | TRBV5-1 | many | CASSLYPGDTEAFF | TGCGCCAGCAGCTTGTATCCAGGGGACACTGAAGCTTTCTTT
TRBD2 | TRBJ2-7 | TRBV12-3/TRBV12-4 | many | CASKGLVNYEQYF | TGTGCCAGCAAAGGACTAGTCAACTACGAGCAGTACTTC
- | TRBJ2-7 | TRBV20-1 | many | CSARGSYEQYF | TGCAGTGCTAGAGGCAGCTACGAGCAGTACTTC
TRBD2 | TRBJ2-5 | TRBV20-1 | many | CSATSGRREETQYF | TGCAGTGCTACCAGCGGGAGGCGGGAGGAGACCCAGTACTTC
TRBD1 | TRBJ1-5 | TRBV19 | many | CASSELTGGRSNQPQHF | TGTGCCAGTAGTGAACTTACAGGGGGCAGGAGCAATCAGCCCCAGCATTTT
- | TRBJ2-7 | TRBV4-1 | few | CASSLGGGPRRYF | TGCGCCAGCAGCCTAGGTGGCGGGCCGCGGCGATACTTC
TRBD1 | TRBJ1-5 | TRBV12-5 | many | CASGLVPRQGVGYSNQPQHF | TGTGCTAGTGGTTTGGTGCCCCGACAGGGTGTGGGTTATAGCAATCAGCCCCAGCATTTT
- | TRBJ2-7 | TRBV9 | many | CASSVEGGAFSYEQYF | TGTGCCAGCAGCGTAGAGGGGGGGGCATTCTCCTACGAGCAGTACTTC
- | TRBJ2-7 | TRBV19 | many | CASSRRGRSASYEQYF | TGTGCCAGTAGTCGGAGGGGGAGGTCGGCCTCCTACGAGCAGTACTTC
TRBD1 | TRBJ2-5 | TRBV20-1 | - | CSARKGTGGAETQYF | TGCAGTGCTAGAAAAGGGACAGGGGGCGCGGAGACCCAGTACTTC
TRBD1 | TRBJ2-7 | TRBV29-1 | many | CSVRDRGGYEQYF | TGCAGCGTCCGGGACAGGGGAGGCTACGAGCAGTACTTC
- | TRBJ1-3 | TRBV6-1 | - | CASRTGGPLSGNTIYF | TGTGCCAGCAGAACAGGTGGGCCCCTCTCTGGAAACACCATATATTTT
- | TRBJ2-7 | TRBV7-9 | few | CASSPWSYEQYF | TGTGCCAGCAGCCCCTGGAGCTACGAGCAGTACTTC
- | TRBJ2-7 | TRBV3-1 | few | CASSQDWKVGEQYF | TGTGCCAGCAGCCAAGATTGGAAGGTTGGCGAGCAGTACTTC
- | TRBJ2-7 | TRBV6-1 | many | CASSERGSAEQYF | TGTGCCAGCAGTGAACGTGGCAGTGCCGAGCAGTACTTC
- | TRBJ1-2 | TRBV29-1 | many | CSVQRRGVYGYTF | TGCAGCGTTCAACGCCGGGGTGTCTATGGCTACACCTTC
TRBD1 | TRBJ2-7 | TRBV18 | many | CASSGTGSGEQYF | TGTGCCAGCTCAGGGACAGGTTCGGGCGAGCAGTACTTC
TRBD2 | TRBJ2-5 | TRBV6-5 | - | CASRLGTTQETQYF | TGTGCCAGCAGACTCGGGACTACCCAAGAGACCCAGTACTTC
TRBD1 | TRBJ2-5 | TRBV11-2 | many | CASSPQLRTGSRETQYF | TGTGCCAGCAGCCCACAACTAAGGACAGGGTCGAGGGAGACCCAGTACTTC
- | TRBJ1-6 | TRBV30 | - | CAWATGPNNSPLHF | TGTGCCTGGGCGACGGGGCCAAACAATTCACCCCTCCACTTT
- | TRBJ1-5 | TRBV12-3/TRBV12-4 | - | CASAGEGKQPQHF | TGTGCCAGCGCGGGAGAAGGTAAACAGCCCCAGCATTTT
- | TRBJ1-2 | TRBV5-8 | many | CASSLATGGKGYTF | TGTGCCAGCAGCTTGGCCACAGGAGGGAAGGGCTACACCTTC
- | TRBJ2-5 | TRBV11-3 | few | CASSAIRGETQYF | TGTGCCAGCAGCGCGATTCGGGGGGAGACCCAGTACTTC
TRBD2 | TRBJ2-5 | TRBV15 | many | CATSSRAGGPGTQYF | TGTGCCACCAGCAGCCGAGCGGGAGGGCCAGGGACCCAGTACTTC
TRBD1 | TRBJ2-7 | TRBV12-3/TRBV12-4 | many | CASSFWDRPYEQYF | TGTGCCAGCAGTTTCTGGGACAGGCCCTACGAGCAGTACTTC
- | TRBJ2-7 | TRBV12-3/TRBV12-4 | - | CASSLDLDSYEQYF | TGTGCCAGCAGTTTAGACCTTGACTCCTACGAGCAGTACTTC
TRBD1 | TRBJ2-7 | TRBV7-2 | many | CASSVMGQGTYEQYF | TGTGCCAGCAGCGTAATGGGACAGGGGACCTACGAGCAGTACTTC